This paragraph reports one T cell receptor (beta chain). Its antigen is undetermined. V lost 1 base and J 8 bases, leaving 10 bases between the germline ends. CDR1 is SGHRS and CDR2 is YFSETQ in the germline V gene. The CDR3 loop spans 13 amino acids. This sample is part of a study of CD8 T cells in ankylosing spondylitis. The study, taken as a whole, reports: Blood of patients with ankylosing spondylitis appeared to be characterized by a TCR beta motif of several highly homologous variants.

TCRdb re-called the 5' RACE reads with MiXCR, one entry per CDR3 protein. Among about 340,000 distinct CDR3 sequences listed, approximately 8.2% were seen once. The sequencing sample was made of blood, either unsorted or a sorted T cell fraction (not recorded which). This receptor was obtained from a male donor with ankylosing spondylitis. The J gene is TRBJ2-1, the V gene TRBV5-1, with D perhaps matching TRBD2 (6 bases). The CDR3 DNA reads TGCGCCAGCAGCTTGACCGGGAGCCATGAGCAGTTCTTC. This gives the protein CASSLTGSHEQFF.